This T cell receptor beta chain was observed in a study of Graves' ophthalmopathy and Graves' hyperthyroidism. This clonotype was seen ten or more times. Its matching antigen is unknown. Trimming removed 3 bases at V and 7 bases at J, with 15 bases between. The CDR3 extends over 14 amino acids. Germline assignment: CDR1 MRHNA and CDR2 SNTAGT. For repertoire sequencing, the TCR beta CDR3 regions were amplified from RNA transcripts. Second-round multiplex PCR came after first-round RT-PCR with HTBI primers. TCRdb used MiXCR to reprocess the multiplex PCR reads, holding one entry per CDR3 protein. The sample has under 350,000 distinct CDR3 sequences, 15% to 20% seen once. Patients were excluded if they had other autoimmune diseases or uncontrolled infections, and likewise if pregnancy or lactation applied. Clinicians diagnosed using symptoms, serum thyroxine, TRAb, thyroid ultrasound and orbital computed tomography.

Study-wide results and limits: Using 13 signatures, a model distinguished ophthalmopathy from stable hyperthyroidism, reaching about 85% sensitivity and roughly 80% specificity. The model predicted ophthalmopathy progression with 70.59% sensitivity and around 72% specificity.

The receptor was derived from an adult man with Graves' ophthalmopathy. V usage is TRBV6-4 and J usage is TRBJ1-1, with D tentatively TRBD1 (5 bases). The material sequenced was peripheral blood. This chain's CDR3 is CASSEMGGAVEAFF. The CDR3 DNA reads as TGTGCCAGCAGTGAAATGGGAGGGGCGGTTGAAGCTTTCTTT.